The 18 T cell receptor beta chains below come from one sample, sequenced in a study of human T cells and chemical hapten exposure. One entry per CDR3 protein results from TCRdb running MiXCR on the RACE reads. The data hold roughly 14,000 distinct CDR3 sequences, with over 15% observed a single time. Documented time point: patch test 1, 2 weeks after DPC sensitization. Indicated treatment: therapeutic diphenylcyclopropenone sensitization with weekly scalp DPC. Sequencing was performed on whole blood, taken in connection with sensitization to the hapten diphenylcyclopropenone (DPC). These receptors all stem from a woman aged 25 to 39 with alopecia areata. Some clones in this sample may be carry-over from other donors' samples.

This clonotype was detected ten times or more. This chain joins TRBV7-2 and TRBJ1-6; D gene unclear. The V end lost 5 bases, the J end lost 9 bases, and 11 bases lay between the germline ends. Germline CDR1 reads SGHTA; CDR2 reads FQGNSA. The CDR3 consists of 13 residues. CDR3 sequence reads: CASSPQRISPLHF. CDR3 nucleotides: TGTGCCAGCAGCCCCCAGCGGATTTCACCCCTCCACTTT. Full variable domain (rest looked up from reference TRBV7-2 and TRBJ1-6): GAGVSQSPSNKVTEKGKDVELRCDPISGHTALYWYRQSLGQGLEFLIYFQGNSAPDKSGLPSDRFSAERTGGSVSTLTIQRTQQEDSAVYLCASSPQRISPLHFGNGTRLTVT.

In its sample, this clonotype was seen a few times. This rearrangement joins TRBV10-3 to TRBJ2-1, with D tentatively TRBD2 (6 bases). The CDR3 loop spans 13 amino acids. Trimming cost V 4 bases and J 6 bases, with 10 bases left between them. Germline CDR1 and CDR2: ENHRY and SYGVKD. CDR3 bases: TGTGCCATCAGTGCGACAGCGGGCAATGAGCAGTTCTTC. Encoded protein: CAISATAGNEQFF.

This clonotype was found many times. CDR3 bases: TGTGCCAGCAGTGAACAGCCCCTTTACGAGCAGTACGTC. Amino acid sequence: CASSEQPLYEQYV. The chain carries TRBV2 and TRBJ2-7; D not resolved. V gave up 2 bases and J gave up 4 bases, with 9 bases separating them. Per the germline V gene, CDR1 is SNHLY and CDR2 is FYNNEI. The CDR3 extends over 13 amino acids.

This clonotype was recorded a few times. The CDR3 loop reads CASSLEGFEQETQYF. CDR3 in DNA: TGCGCCAGCAGCTTGGAAGGGTTTGAGCAAGAGACCCAGTACTTC. J is TRBJ2-5 and V is TRBV5-1; D gene unclear. Germline CDR1 reads SGHRS; CDR2 reads YFSETQ. Deletions cut 0 bases from V and 2 bases from J, with 11 bases between. The CDR3 covers 15 residues. The full variable domain, its missing parts supplied by reference TRBV5-1 and TRBJ2-5, is KAGVTQTPRYLIKTRGQQVTLSCSPISGHRSVSWYQQTPGQGLQFLFEYFSETQRNKGNFPGRFSGRQFSNSRSEMNVSTLELGDSALYLCASSLEGFEQETQYFGPGTRLLVL.

In its sample, this clonotype was seen many times. The rearrangement uses TRBV7-8 and TRBJ2-3; weak D call: TRBD2 (5 bases). In germline, CDR1 is SGHVS, CDR2 FQNEAQ. The CDR3 totals 16 residues. Trimming shortened V by 1 base and J by 0 bases, and 11 bases separated the two germline ends. The CDR3 region is CASSLGRLISTDTQYF. The CDR3 DNA sequence: TGTGCCAGCAGCTTAGGGAGGCTGATAAGCACAGATACGCAGTATTTT. Using reference TRBV7-8 and TRBJ2-3 for the parts outside the CDR3, the full variable domain is GAGVSQSPRYKVAKRGQDVALRCDPISGHVSLFWYQQALGQGPEFLTYFQNEAQLDKSGLPSDRFFAERPEGSVSTLKIQRTQQEDSAVYLCASSLGRLISTDTQYFGPGTRLTVL.

This clonotype was detected many times. The V and J genes are TRBV7-2 and TRBJ2-2, with 9 bases fitting TRBD1. The CDR3 contains 16 residues. J was trimmed by 5 bases and V by 2 bases; bases with no gene match: 6. CDR1 SGHTA and CDR2 FQGNSA come from the germline V gene. The CDR3 protein is CASSLYGTGTTGELFF. DNA for the CDR3: TGTGCCAGCAGCTTATATGGGACAGGGACGACCGGGGAGCTGTTTTTT.

At least ten counts were recorded for this clonotype. The chain links TRBV28 to TRBJ2-3; 7 bases fit TRBD1. The CDR3 spans 13 residues. Germline lookup yields CDR1 MDHEN and CDR2 SYDVKM. Losses at the gene ends were 6 bases for V and 6 bases for J; bases not matched to a gene: 6. CDR3 in DNA: TGTGCCAGCAGCCAACAGGGGTGGGATACGCAGTATTTT. Amino acids: CASSQQGWDTQYF. Using reference TRBV28 and TRBJ2-3 for the parts outside the CDR3, the full variable domain is DVKVTQSSRYLVKRTGEKVFLECVQDMDHENMFWYRQDPGLGLRLIYFSYDVKMKEKGDIPEGYSVSREKKERFSLILESASTNQTSMYLCASSQQGWDTQYFGPGTRLTVL.

By share, this clonotype counts as medium-sized (0.01 to 0.1%). J is TRBJ1-5 and V is TRBV23-1; D unclear. TRBV23-1 is reported as an ORF; its role is uncertain. V lost 5 bases and J 6 bases, leaving 2 bases between the germline ends. The CDR3 is 10 residues long. The CDR3 DNA reads as TGCGCCAGCAGTGGTCAGCCCCAGCATTTT. Protein product: CASSGQPQHF.

Only a few counts were recorded for this clonotype. The J gene is TRBJ1-5, the V gene TRBV12-5, with unresolved D. This CDR3 has 14 amino acids. V lost 6 bases to trimming and J lost 6 bases, with 15 bases between them. CDR1 is LGHNT, CDR2 FRNRAP, per germline. CDR3 sequence (DNA): TGTGCTAGTGGGACCCATCCTACCACTCAGCCCCAGCATTTT. It is translated as CASGTHPTTQPQHF.

This clonotype rates as medium-sized. This sequence joins TRBV28 and TRBJ1-2; D possibly corresponds to TRBD1 (6 bases). The germline gives CDR1 MDHEN, CDR2 SYDVKM. CDR3 size: 19 residues. V lost 5 bases and J 4 bases, leaving 29 bases between the germline ends. DNA for the CDR3: TGTGCCAGCAGTCCACCACTGGACAGAGCTTGGCGTGGATCCTATGGCTACACCTTC. Its translation is CASSPPLDRAWRGSYGYTF.

This clonotype was observed at least ten times. The chain couples TRBV20-1 to TRBJ2-4, with TRBD1 matching 10 bases. The CDR3 spans 14 residues. In germline, CDR1 is DFQATT, CDR2 SNEGSKA (reference sequence). V was pared by 6 bases and J by 3 bases, with 5 bases of the junction left unmatched. CDR3 residues: CSAVDRGSKNIQYF. In DNA form, the CDR3 reads TGCAGTGCCGTGGACAGGGGGAGCAAAAACATTCAGTACTTC.

By its share, this clonotype is medium-sized. The chain is built from TRBV6-2 or TRBV6-3 and TRBJ1-6, with TRBD1 matching over 8 bases. The CDR3 consists of 13 residues. The V and J ends lost 3 bases and 10 bases, in that order; junction bases with no gene match: 2. Per the germline V gene, CDR1 is MNHEY and CDR2 is SVGEGT. CDR3 sequence: CASSYTGGSPLHF. Here the CDR3 DNA reads TGTGCCAGCAGTTATACAGGGGGATCACCCCTCCACTTT.

This clonotype was seen more than once but under ten times. This chain connects TRBV5-1 to TRBJ1-2; 12 nucleotides agree with TRBD1. Germline V gene sequence: CDR1 SGHRS, CDR2 YFSETQ. This CDR3 comprises 15 residues. V lost 3 bases to trimming and J lost 6 bases; unmatched junction nucleotides: 6. The CDR3 bases are TGCGCCAGCAGCTCCGCCGGGACAGGGGGCCATGGCTACACCTTC. Residues: CASSSAGTGGHGYTF. Combining the CDR3 with reference TRBV5-1 and TRBJ1-2 gives the whole variable domain KAGVTQTPRYLIKTRGQQVTLSCSPISGHRSVSWYQQTPGQGLQFLFEYFSETQRNKGNFPGRFSGRQFSNSRSEMNVSTLELGDSALYLCASSSAGTGGHGYTFGSGTRLTVV.

The sample holds a few counts of this clonotype. J is TRBJ2-1 and V is TRBV6-5, with D hard to call. Trimming left V 4 bases short and J 0 bases short, with 7 bases between. There are 14 residues in the CDR3. Germline loops: CDR1 MNHEY, CDR2 SVGAGI. Here the CDR3 DNA reads TGTGCCAGCAGTTCCGGTAGCTCCTACAATGAGCAGTTCTTC. This gives the protein CASSSGSSYNEQFF.

There are a few counts of this clonotype. This chain links TRBV6-6 with TRBJ2-3; TRBD2 agrees at 7 bases. Unmatched junction bases numbered 4, after V lost 7 bases and J lost 0 bases. CDR3 size: 14 residues. CDR1 MNHNY and CDR2 SVGAGI come from the germline V gene (reference sequence). CDR3 loop: CASNSGASTDTQYF. CDR3 DNA: TGTGCCAGCAACAGCGGGGCCAGCACAGATACGCAGTATTTT.

This clonotype has at least ten counts. This rearrangement joins TRBV18 to TRBJ1-5; 8 bases map to TRBD1. This CDR3 region has 15 residues. With V trimmed by 6 bases and J by 2 bases, 6 bases remained unmatched. In germline, CDR1 is KGHSH, CDR2 LQKENI. As DNA, the CDR3 is TGTGCCAGCTCGTACTCGACAGGGGGCAATCAGCCCCAGCATTTT. Its protein product is CASSYSTGGNQPQHF.

This clonotype has ten or more counts. The chain employs TRBV24-1 and TRBJ1-2; tentatively, D is TRBD1 (5 bases). V lost 8 bases to trimming and J lost 8 bases, with 20 bases between them. The CDR3 spans 14 residues. Per the germline V gene, CDR1 is KGHDR and CDR2 is SFDVKD. The DNA of the CDR3 is TGTGCCACCACAGGGAGCGAGGCAACTATGGGCTACACCTTC. It yields the protein CATTGSEATMGYTF.

The V and J genes are TRBV5-1 and TRBJ2-3, with 7 bases matching TRBD1. CDR1 and CDR2 from the germline V gene are SGHRS and YFSETQ. V was clipped by 3 bases and J by 3 bases; unmatched bases: 1. The CDR3 loop spans 13 amino acids. CDR3 region: CASSWDSTDTQYF. CDR3 in DNA: TGCGCCAGCAGCTGGGACAGTACAGATACGCAGTATTTT.